This passage covers 18 T cell receptor beta chains from one sample sequenced in a study of T-cell memory formation after mild COVID-19. Each CDR3 protein is one row after TCRdb ran MiXCR on the 5' RACE reads. The table has 200,000 to 300,000 distinct CDR3 sequences, approximately 15% seen once. The sequencing input was PBMCs or a T cell subset sorted from them (not recorded which). These receptors all come from a man between 18 and 35 years old who had mild COVID-19 (a few samples of this study predate the infection). Cell type and time point are not known.

This clonotype appeared a few times. V is TRBV4-1 and J is TRBJ2-3; D unclear. Trimming took off 3 bases at V and 2 bases at J, with 6 bases between the two ends. CDR3 length: 13 amino acids. Germline V gene lookup returns CDR1 MGHRA and CDR2 YSYEKL. CDR3 loop: CASSQGNTDTQYF. CDR3 DNA sequence: TGCGCCAGCAGCCAGGGGAACACAGATACGCAGTATTTT.

This clonotype was observed a few times. V usage is TRBV7-2 and J usage is TRBJ2-1; D uncertain. This CDR3 contains 16 residues. Germline V gives CDR1 SGHTA, CDR2 FQGNSA. V lost 0 bases and J lost 1, with 10 bases in between. The CDR3 sequence is CASSLAPRPSYNEQFF. CDR3 DNA sequence: TGTGCCAGCAGCTTAGCGCCCAGGCCTTCCTACAATGAGCAGTTCTTC. The full variable domain, completed using reference TRBV7-2 and TRBJ2-1, is GAGVSQSPSNKVTEKGKDVELRCDPISGHTALYWYRQSLGQGLEFLIYFQGNSAPDKSGLPSDRFSAERTGGSVSTLTIQRTQQEDSAVYLCASSLAPRPSYNEQFFGPGTRLTVL.

This clonotype turned up a few times. V is TRBV23-1 and J is TRBJ1-4; no firm D call. TRBV23-1 is designated an ORF whose function remains uncertain. Trimming stripped 8 bases from V and 10 bases from J, with 14 bases between. This CDR3 comprises 12 residues. This chain's CDR3 is CASVARWGKLFF. CDR3 DNA sequence: TGCGCCAGCGTCGCCCGCTGGGGAAAACTGTTTTTT.

In this sample, this clonotype turned up many times. The chain links TRBV14 to TRBJ2-7; 9 bases are shared with TRBD2. The CDR3 contains 13 residues. Germline V CDR1 and CDR2: SGHDN, FVKESK. Losses at the gene ends were 4 bases for V and 5 bases for J; bases not matched to a gene: 3. As DNA, the CDR3 is TGTGCCAGCAGCCGGACTAGCGCCCACGAGCAGTACTTC. Amino acid sequence: CASSRTSAHEQYF.

This clonotype turned up a few times. The V gene is TRBV6-1, the J gene TRBJ2-7; the D is unclear. The germline V gene has CDR1 MNHNS and CDR2 SASEGT. The CDR3 is made up of 13 amino acids. Between the trimmed V and J ends, which lost 3 bases and 4 bases, there was a span of 10 bases. CDR3 DNA sequence: TGTGCCAGCAGTGACAGCGACGGATACGAGCAGTACGTC. It is translated as CASSDSDGYEQYV.

This chain links TRBV15 with TRBJ2-1; 7 bases match TRBD1. The V gene end was trimmed by 4 bases and the J gene end by 8 bases; junction bases not matched to a gene: 14. Germline CDR1 is LNHNV and CDR2 is YYDKDF (reference sequence). There are 16 residues in the CDR3. CDR3 DNA sequence: TGTGCCACCAGCATATTAACAGGGGCAGACTTCGATGAGCAGTTCTTC. Its translation is CATSILTGADFDEQFF.

V gene TRBV29-1 combines with J gene TRBJ1-1; TRBD1 matches 8 bases. From germline, CDR1 is SQVTM and CDR2 ANQGSEA. The CDR3 loop spans 13 amino acids. Germline trimming cut 6 bases from V and 8 bases from J; bases unmatched to any gene: 11. This CDR3 reads CSVKHTGGIEAFF. In nucleotides, the CDR3 is TGCAGCGTGAAGCATACAGGGGGAATCGAAGCTTTCTTT.

The gene calls are TRBV9 and TRBJ2-3, with 8 nucleotides matching TRBD1. The CDR3 is 15 residues long. V trimming: 2 bases; J trimming: 8 bases; junction bases outside the gene matches: 10. The V gene's germline CDR1 is SGDLS and CDR2 YYNGEE. The CDR3 loop is CASSVQGAGPSTQYF. The CDR3 coding sequence is TGTGCCAGCAGCGTTCAGGGGGCGGGACCCAGTACGCAGTATTTT. Together with reference TRBV9 and TRBJ2-3, the CDR3 gives the full variable domain: DSGVTQTPKHLITATGQRVTLRCSPRSGDLSVYWYQQSLDQGLQFLIQYYNGEERAKGNILERFSAQQFPDLHSELNLSSLELGDSALYFCASSVQGAGPSTQYFGPGTRLTVL.

The V call is TRBV4-2, the J call TRBJ2-5; 8 nucleotides line up with TRBD1. Germline CDR1 and CDR2: LGHNA and YNFKEQ. V shed 4 bases, J shed 3 bases, and the junction held 10 bases outside the gene matches. The CDR3 length is 16 residues. The DNA of the CDR3 is TGTGCCAGCAGCCGTCACACAGGGGGATTAGAAGAGACCCAGTACTTC. Residues: CASSRHTGGLEETQYF.

This clonotype was seen a handful of times. This chain uses TRBV10-3 with TRBJ1-2; D gene ambiguous. Germline V gene data show CDR1 as ENHRY and CDR2 as SYGVKD. The CDR3 has 13 residues. V lost 4 bases and J 2 bases, leaving 8 bases between the germline ends. The CDR3 here is CAISVEENYGYTF. The CDR3, as DNA: TGTGCCATCAGTGTCGAGGAAAACTATGGCTACACCTTC.

This clonotype appeared many times. The V call is TRBV28, the J call TRBJ2-2, with D tentatively TRBD1 or TRBD2 (6 bases each). Germline V gene sequence: CDR1 MDHEN, CDR2 SYDVKM. The CDR3 has 15 amino acids. Trimming cost V 3 bases and J 7 bases, with 15 bases left between them. The CDR3 reads CASSLTDRGLGELFF. The DNA of the CDR3 is TGTGCCAGCAGTTTGACTGACCGGGGGCTCGGGGAGCTGTTTTTT.

This clonotype was observed a few times. The chain recombines TRBV29-1 with TRBJ2-2, with D uncertain. This CDR3 comprises 14 residues. Between the trimmed V and J ends, which lost 4 bases and 5 bases, there was a span of 14 bases. CDR1 is SQVTM and CDR2 is ANQGSEA in the germline V gene. CDR3 bases: TGCAGCGTTGTCTCGGACCAATCAACCGGGGAGCTGTTTTTT. It is translated as CSVVSDQSTGELFF.

V gene TRBV5-4 combines with J gene TRBJ2-5; 7 bases are a match to TRBD2. CDR1 is SGHNT, CDR2 YYREEE, per germline (reference sequence). The CDR3 runs to 14 residues. Germline trimming cut 4 bases from V and 4 bases from J; bases unmatched to any gene: 7. This CDR3 reads CASSPAGVGETQYF. CDR3 coding DNA: TGTGCCAGCAGCCCCGCGGGGGTGGGAGAGACCCAGTACTTC.

This clonotype was detected only a few times. The gene calls are TRBV6-2 or TRBV6-3 and TRBJ1-5; D call uncertain. The CDR3 consists of 14 residues. From germline, CDR1 is MNHEY and CDR2 SVGEGT. The V gene lost 3 bases and the J gene lost 5 bases, with 11 bases spanning the gap. The CDR3 spells CASSYGSIDQPQHF. CDR3 nucleotides: TGTGCCAGCAGTTATGGCTCAATCGATCAGCCCCAGCATTTT.

This chain links TRBV12-5 with TRBJ2-7; either TRBD1 or TRBD2 may fit D (6 bases each). CDR3 size: 12 residues. V was shortened by 1 base and J by 6 bases, with 7 bases between the two germline ends. Germline V lookup: CDR1 LGHNT, CDR2 FRNRAP. This CDR3 is CASGLEGGEQYF. The DNA for the CDR3 is TGTGCTAGTGGTTTGGAGGGGGGCGAGCAGTACTTC.

This clonotype was seen more than once but under ten times. The V and J genes are TRBV28 and TRBJ2-3; TRBD2 might be the D (5 bases). This CDR3 contains 13 residues. CDR1 and CDR2 (germline): MDHEN, SYDVKM. V lost 7 bases to trimming and J lost 3 bases, with 11 bases between them. The CDR3 DNA reads TGTGCCAGCACCACGGTAGCGACAGATACGCAGTATTTT. Protein sequence: CASTTVATDTQYF. Full variable domain (rest looked up from reference TRBV28 and TRBJ2-3): DVKVTQSSRYLVKRTGEKVFLECVQDMDHENMFWYRQDPGLGLRLIYFSYDVKMKEKGDIPEGYSVSREKKERFSLILESASTNQTSMYLCASTTVATDTQYFGPGTRLTVL.

There are a few counts of this clonotype. The chain joins TRBV6-2 or TRBV6-3 to TRBJ2-3; TRBD1 matches at 9 bases. V shed 10 bases and J 5 bases; nucleotides not matched to a gene: 7. The germline gives CDR1 MNHEY, CDR2 SVGEGT. This CDR3 comprises 13 residues. The CDR3 is CATSGQGGDTQYF. The CDR3 nucleotides read TGTGCCACCTCGGGACAGGGTGGAGATACGCAGTATTTT.

This clonotype has only a few counts. This chain uses TRBV9 with TRBJ2-3; 8 bases fit TRBD2. This CDR3 has 15 residues. V lost 0 bases, J lost 2 bases, and 2 bases stayed unmatched. Germline CDR1 and CDR2: SGDLS and YYNGEE. Here the CDR3 DNA reads TGTGCCAGCAGCGTAGCGGGGGGGTACACAGATACGCAGTATTTT. Translation: CASSVAGGYTDTQYF.